This T cell receptor (beta chain) was sequenced for a study of response to subunit inactivated influenza vaccine. This clonotype was counted between two and nine times. Its antigen is still unknown. The study's findings and limits: Authors suggested few new T cells are recruited by each seasonal influenza vaccination.

TCRdb reprocessed the RT-PCR reads with MiXCR, giving one entry per CDR3 protein. The table lists about 650,000 distinct CDR3 sequences, around 13% of them singletons. The CDR3 sequence is 17 residues long. The germline V gene has CDR1 SGDLS and CDR2 YYNGEE. The V end was cut by 4 bases, the J end by 0 bases, with 17 bases between. The chain couples TRBV9 to TRBJ2-4; TRBD1 or TRBD2 may be the D gene (7 bases each). Specimen: PBMCs from blood, collected 14 to 15 days before vaccination. This clonotype was obtained from a middle-aged man who received an inactivated influenza vaccine. The CDR3 DNA reads TGTGCCAGCAGCCCAGGGGGGGGGAGAGGAGCCAAAAACATTCAGTACTTC. As protein: CASSPGGGRGAKNIQYF.